This TCR beta chain was recovered during a study of lymphopenia after photon versus proton radiotherapy. General study points: In patients who died, overall survival fell as post-nadir TCR diversity dropped more. After the lymphocyte nadir, photon-treated repertoires showed oligoclonal expansion, especially of CD8+ Temra cells. Relative stability marked proton patients; photon patients lost diversity and naive cells.

Regarding this clone: Its specificity is not known.

This CDR3 comprises 14 residues. Per germline, CDR1 MDHEN and CDR2 SYDVKM. Trimming stripped 7 bases from V and 4 bases from J, with 14 bases between. Using immunoSEQ multiplex PCR, the repertoire was profiled, and TCRdb retains in-frame clones only, with some absent. The sample yields tens of thousands of clones, about 90% seen once. The starting material was peripheral blood, obtained from a patient treated with proton-based radiotherapy. This clonotype was obtained from a woman aged 70-85 years with pancreatic cancer. Some clones in this sample may be carry-over from other donors' samples. The rearrangement uses TRBV28 and TRBJ1-3, with D uncertain. CDR3 loop: CASTTPVTGNTIYF. In DNA form, the CDR3 reads TGTGCCAGCACTACCCCGGTGACGGGAAACACCATATATTTT.